The clone carrying this TCR beta chain was recorded at least ten times. This entry comes from a study of patients and donors after allogeneic stem cell transplantation. One entry per CDR3 protein, called by TCRdb with MiXCR from the RT-PCR reads. The sample carries some 880,000 distinct CDR3 sequences, over 15% recorded once. The CDR3 runs 15 residues. V was pared by 6 bases and J by 1 base, with 6 bases of the junction left unmatched. This chain connects TRBV12-3 or TRBV12-4 to TRBJ2-3, with 8 bases aligning to TRBD2. The clonotype originates from a human donor who was either an allogeneic HSCT recipient or a stem cell or donor lymphocyte infusion donor (not recorded which). It is not recorded whose cells these are; they may come from a transplant donor. The sequenced sample was blood, either unsorted or a sorted T cell fraction (not recorded which). The CDR3 DNA is TGTGCCAGCAGCTCGCGGGAGGAGGGCACAGATACGCAGTATTTT. Translation: CASSSREEGTDTQYF.